This T cell receptor (beta chain) was identified during a study of response to subunit inactivated influenza vaccine. V lost 7 bases, J lost 5 bases, and 17 bases lay in between. Germline CDR1 SQVTM, CDR2 ANQGSEA. The CDR3 consists of 13 residues. In the case of this clonotype: Its target is not known.

Study-wide points: Authors suggested that a seasonal influenza vaccination recruits few new T cells each time.

In TCRdb, the RT-PCR reads were re-called with MiXCR into one record per CDR3 protein. This table has some 800,000 distinct CDR3 sequences, 21% appearing once. The receptor was derived from a man aged 50-60 years who received an inactivated influenza vaccine. The J gene is TRBJ2-5, the V gene TRBV29-1; D might be TRBD1 (6 bases). The sequenced sample was PBMCs from blood, obtained approximately 5 days after vaccination. In DNA, the CDR3 is TGCAGCGCTGACGCAGGGGCCAGGGAGACCCAGTACTTC. Its translation: CSADAGARETQYF.